This T cell receptor beta chain was sequenced for a study of identical twins. The cDNA had a unique molecular identifier and a template-switch universal primer site. TCRdb ran MiXCR on the 5' RACE reads and lists one entry per CDR3 protein. The sample holds about 530,000 distinct CDR3 sequences, around 15% seen once. These data also formed part of another study, on yellow fever vaccine responses in identical twins.

Specimen: CD4+ T cells sorted from blood. This TCR was recovered from a woman aged 18-30 years in good health.

CDR3 sequence reads: CSVERGNEQFF. The DNA for the CDR3 is TGCAGCGTTGAGCGGGGGAATGAGCAGTTCTTC. The chain recombines TRBV29-1 with TRBJ2-1, with 7 bases fitting TRBD2. The CDR3 runs 11 residues. Germline CDR1 is SQVTM and CDR2 is ANQGSEA. Trimming at V came to 3 bases and at J to 7 bases, leaving 0 bases not matched to a gene.